Reported below is one T cell receptor beta chain. Antigen unknown. Repertoires were generated with immunoSEQ multiplex PCR, while TCRdb's copy carries only in-frame clones and drops some. The sample contains some 160,000 clones, more than 70% of which appear only once. This sample was taken from a study of T cell responses to AZD1222 COVID-19 vaccine. Study conclusions and caveats: Increased Spike-specific TCR breadth and depth were observed after two AZD1222 doses. Of the AZD1222 recipients, only 5 or 6 were seropositive at baseline. Repertoires were obtained only post-peak T cell response.

CDR3 length: 16 residues. The ends lost 2 bases at V and 8 bases at J; junction bases unmatched: 12. CDR1 and CDR2 (germline): MDHEN, SYDVKM. This TCR was sampled from an adult in good health. This chain links TRBV28 with TRBJ1-2; 9 positions match TRBD1. The source material was peripheral blood, sampled on day 0 of AZD1222 vaccination. The CDR3 DNA follows: TGTGCCAGCAGTTTAGTCTCCGGGACAGGGCTTGTCGGCTACACCTTC. Translated: CASSLVSGTGLVGYTF.